One and the same sample provided the 17 T cell receptor beta chains below, sequenced in a study of cytomegalovirus exposure and HLA in healthy donors. The PCR was carried out with 60 Vbeta primers and 13 Jbeta primers. The method was immunoSEQ multiplex PCR; TCRdb's version includes in-frame clones alone and lacks a portion of them. The sample includes 110,000 or so clones, just under 75% of them seen just once. Sequenced: PBMCs. The receptors here all came from a human donor in good health.

The V and J genes are TRBV6-5 and TRBJ2-5, with D tentatively TRBD2 (7 bases). The CDR3 extends over 14 amino acids. From germline, CDR1 is MNHEY and CDR2 SVGAGI. V was pared by 6 bases and J by 7 bases, with 18 bases between. Here the CDR3 DNA reads TGTGCCAGCAGATCAAGGGGGGGCAGGGTGACCCAGTACTTC. Protein product: CASRSRGGRVTQYF.

The chain carries TRBV19 and TRBJ1-1, with TRBD1 matching 8 bases. The CDR3 runs 16 residues. V trimming: 7 bases; J trimming: 5 bases; junction bases outside the gene matches: 15. The V gene's germline CDR1 is LNHDA and CDR2 SQIVND (reference sequence). The CDR3 sequence is CASTPGQGRRGTEAFF. For the CDR3, the DNA is TGTGCCAGTACCCCAGGACAGGGTCGACGAGGAACTGAAGCTTTCTTT.

This clone was observed once. The J gene is TRBJ1-3, the V gene TRBV13; 7 nucleotides agree with TRBD1. The CDR3 sequence is 15 residues long. V lost 5 bases to trimming and J lost 0 bases; unmatched junction nucleotides: 4. Germline values: CDR1 PRHDT, CDR2 FYEKMQ (reference sequence). The CDR3 reads CASSRQGVSGNTIYF. The CDR3 bases are TGTGCCAGCAGCCGACAGGGCGTCTCTGGAAACACCATATATTTT.

This clone was seen a few times. This chain links TRBV6-5 with TRBJ1-5; no definite D call. The V gene's germline CDR1 is MNHEY and CDR2 SVGAGI. The V gene lost 3 bases and the J gene lost 8 bases, with 14 bases spanning the gap. The CDR3 has 14 amino acids. CDR3 in amino acids: CASSYARGVEPQHF. Written as DNA, the CDR3 is TGTGCCAGCAGTTATGCTAGAGGCGTGGAGCCCCAGCATTTT.

The J gene is TRBJ2-7, the V gene TRBV6-5, with TRBD2 identical over 7 bases. Germline CDR1 and CDR2: MNHEY and SVGAGI. V shed 0 bases, J shed 2 bases, and the junction held 4 bases outside the gene matches. The CDR3 runs 15 residues. The CDR3 DNA reads as TGTGCCAGCAGTTACTCGGAGCGGGGAGCCTACGAGCAGTACTTC. This sequence encodes CASSYSERGAYEQYF.

This chain links TRBV30 with TRBJ1-2; weak D call: TRBD1 (6 bases). This CDR3 is 14 amino acids long. V was cut by 0 bases and J by 4 bases, with 12 bases left in between. Germline V gene lookup returns CDR1 GTSNPN and CDR2 SVGIG (reference sequence). The CDR3 is CAWSVGGGLYGYTF. CDR3 nucleotides: TGTGCCTGGAGTGTCGGTGGGGGCCTCTATGGCTACACCTTC.

V is TRBV2 and J is TRBJ1-2; D is perhaps TRBD1 (6 bases). Germline V lookup: CDR1 SNHLY, CDR2 FYNNEI. The germline V and J ends were trimmed by 6 bases and 4 bases, with 15 bases remaining between them. The CDR3 is 14 residues long. The CDR3 sequence is CASSGQGMSYGYTF. The CDR3, as DNA: TGTGCCAGCAGCGGTCAGGGGATGAGCTATGGCTACACCTTC.

The sample holds one count of this clone. The V and J genes are TRBV7-2 and TRBJ2-3, with TRBD2 identical over 8 bases. Germline V gene data show CDR1 as SGHTA and CDR2 as FQGNSA. This CDR3 region has 16 residues. Trimming cost V 1 base and J 0 bases; bases outside gene matches: 3. DNA for the CDR3: TGTGCCAGCAGCTTAGGTGGCGGGAGGAGCACAGATACGCAGTATTTT. Protein: CASSLGGGRSTDTQYF.

J is TRBJ2-7 and V is TRBV12-1; the DNA was not used to check the table's D call, TRBD2. TRBV12-1 is termed a pseudogene. This CDR3 comprises 13 residues. The CDR3 bases are TGTGCCAGCAGTGCGGGAGTTACCTACGAGCAGTACTTC. Translating gives CASSAGVTYEQYF.

The chain is built from TRBV29-1 and TRBJ1-1; D not resolved. The germline V and J ends were trimmed by 6 bases and 1 base, with 9 bases remaining between them. The V gene's germline CDR1 is SQVTM and CDR2 ANQGSEA. The CDR3 is 12 amino acids. The chain's CDR3 is CSVSRQNTEAFF. The CDR3 region has the DNA TGCAGCGTCTCCAGACAGAACACTGAAGCTTTCTTT. Filled out from reference TRBV29-1 and TRBJ1-1, the complete variable domain reads SAVISQKPSRDICQRGTSLTIQCQVDSQVTMMFWYRQQPGQSLTLIATANQGSEATYESGFVIDKFPISRPNLTFSTLTVSNMSPEDSSIYLCSVSRQNTEAFFGQGTRLTVV.

The J gene is TRBJ1-5, the V gene TRBV2, with 7 bases that match TRBD1. The CDR3 is 13 residues long. Germline V gene lookup returns CDR1 SNHLY and CDR2 FYNNEI. V was clipped by 5 bases and J by 7 bases; unmatched bases: 5. The DNA of the CDR3 is TGTGCCAGCAGTAGACAGGGCGGCCAGCCCCAGCATTTT. Its translation is CASSRQGGQPQHF.

This clone was seen a handful of times. The gene calls are TRBV4-3 and TRBJ2-7, with 9 bases lining up with TRBD1. V shed 4 bases, J shed 1 base, and the junction held 8 bases outside the gene matches. Germline values: CDR1 LGHNA, CDR2 YSLEER. The CDR3 has 16 residues. CDR3 sequence reads: CASSPGDRVDSYEQYF. The CDR3 nucleotides read TGCGCCAGCAGCCCCGGGGACAGGGTTGATTCCTACGAGCAGTACTTC.

This clone occurred once. CDR3 sequence reads: CASSPGGGFEQFF. The CDR3 bases are TGTGCCAGCAGCCCCGGGGGGGGGTTTGAGCAGTTCTTC. The chain combines TRBV7-9 with TRBJ2-1; the match to TRBD2 covers 8 bases. The germline gives CDR1 SEHNR, CDR2 FQNEAQ (reference sequence). This CDR3 region has 13 residues. V shed 5 bases and J 9 bases; nucleotides not matched to a gene: 6.

The chain couples TRBV11-1 to TRBJ1-3; perhaps TRBD1 as D (6 bases). V was trimmed by 6 bases and J by 8 bases, leaving 14 bases between them. This CDR3 is 13 amino acids long. CDR1 SGHAT and CDR2 FQDESV come from the germline V gene (reference sequence). The CDR3 loop reads CASRDRIADTIYF. The CDR3 nucleotides are TGTGCCAGCAGAGACAGGATCGCTGACACCATATATTTT. The full variable domain, completed using reference TRBV11-1 and TRBJ1-3, is EAEVAQSPRYKITEKSQAVAFWCDPISGHATLYWYRQILGQGPELLVQFQDESVVDDSQLPKDRFSAERLKGVDSTLKIQPAELGDSAMYLCASRDRIADTIYFGEGSWLTVV.

The V gene is TRBV15, the J gene TRBJ1-2; D may be TRBD1 (6 bases). Per germline, CDR1 LNHNV and CDR2 YYDKDF (reference sequence). CDR3 length: 15 amino acids. V was trimmed by 3 bases and J by 8 bases, leaving 19 bases between them. CDR3 in amino acids: CATSRASGRGGGYTF. The CDR3 DNA reads TGTGCCACCAGCAGGGCTAGCGGCAGGGGAGGCGGCTACACCTTC.

The chain is built from TRBV5-6 and TRBJ2-1; 7 bases agree with TRBD2. The germline gives CDR1 SGHDT, CDR2 YYEEEE. The V and J ends lost 2 bases and 5 bases, in that order; junction bases with no gene match: 7. This CDR3 has 15 residues. The CDR3 coding sequence is TGTGCCAGCAGCTTCGCGGGAGCGGGCGACAATGAGCAGTTCTTC. This translates into CASSFAGAGDNEQFF. The complete variable domain, with remaining parts taken from reference TRBV5-6 and TRBJ2-1, reads DAGVTQSPTHLIKTRGQQVTLRCSPKSGHDTVSWYQQALGQGPQFIFQYYEEEERQRGNFPDRFSGHQFPNYSSELNVNALLLGDSALYLCASSFAGAGDNEQFFGPGTRLTVL.

The chain combines TRBV6-6 with TRBJ1-4; 8 bases are a match to TRBD1. The CDR3 spans 15 residues. CDR1 is MNHNY and CDR2 is SVGAGI in the germline V gene (reference sequence). Losses at the gene ends were 3 bases for V and 6 bases for J; bases not matched to a gene: 6. The CDR3 DNA is TGTGCCAGCAGTTATAAAGCAGGGGGCGATGAAAAACTGTTTTTT. Amino acid sequence: CASSYKAGGDEKLFF.